Listed below are T cell receptor beta chains from one sample, sequenced in a study of blood T cell repertoires in COVID-19. Only in-frame clones appear in the TCRdb table, and some are missing; sequencing was by immunoSEQ multiplex PCR. The sample contains approximately 300,000 clones, 75% to 90% of which appear only once. Sequenced: peripheral blood. These receptor sequences come from a woman aged 40 to 50 with acute or convalescent COVID-19. CDR3s leave out the opening cysteine and the closing phenylalanine or tryptophan. Each record gives: J gene, clone size, V gene, CDR3 protein. The size entry is marked missing in some rows and otherwise reads once, few, many or a size class.

J gene: TRBJ2-3
clone size: -
V gene: TRBV2
CDR3 protein: ASSEGFVRDRAITDTQY

J gene: TRBJ2-2
clone size: few
V gene: TRBV27
CDR3 protein: ASRNGLAFEKTGELF

J gene: TRBJ2-5
clone size: -
V gene: TRBV7-2
CDR3 protein: ASSLAPGLAGGRQTQY

J gene: TRBJ1-2
clone size: -
V gene: TRBV12-3/TRBV12-4
CDR3 protein: ASSASGSRSYT

J gene: TRBJ2-5
clone size: once
V gene: TRBV7-4
CDR3 protein: ASGREVARGTQY

J gene: TRBJ1-6
clone size: -
V gene: TRBV5-6
CDR3 protein: ASSFGTGGNSPLH

J gene: TRBJ2-5
clone size: -
V gene: TRBV5-1
CDR3 protein: ASSLGTGGVETQY

J gene: TRBJ1-1
clone size: -
V gene: TRBV9
CDR3 protein: ASSTDTRKNTEAF

J gene: TRBJ1-1
clone size: -
V gene: TRBV9
CDR3 protein: ASSALGGASTEAF

J gene: TRBJ1-1
clone size: -
V gene: TRBV5-6
CDR3 protein: ASSVLFGAKDTEAF

J gene: TRBJ1-6
clone size: -
V gene: TRBV24-1
CDR3 protein: ATSATGFSPLH

J gene: TRBJ1-5
clone size: -
V gene: TRBV6-5
CDR3 protein: ASSYTRDSHQPQH

J gene: TRBJ1-4
clone size: -
V gene: TRBV2
CDR3 protein: ASNNPGGLNEKLF

J gene: TRBJ2-5
clone size: -
V gene: TRBV11-2
CDR3 protein: ASSNRDRGQTQY

J gene: TRBJ2-2
clone size: few
V gene: TRBV4-2
CDR3 protein: ASSPNGASNTGELF

J gene: TRBJ1-5
clone size: -
V gene: TRBV19
CDR3 protein: ASLDSGSGRRNQPQH

J gene: TRBJ2-2
clone size: -
V gene: TRBV2
CDR3 protein: ASTPERNTGELF

J gene: TRBJ1-2
clone size: -
V gene: TRBV5-1
CDR3 protein: ASSVEGRGQGYT

J gene: TRBJ1-2
clone size: -
V gene: TRBV30
CDR3 protein: AWSSTDWYGYT

J gene: TRBJ1-2
clone size: -
V gene: TRBV12-3/TRBV12-4
CDR3 protein: ASSFQGARGYT

J gene: TRBJ1-2
clone size: -
V gene: TRBV6-5
CDR3 protein: ASSYVGQGIYGYT

J gene: TRBJ1-2
clone size: -
V gene: TRBV6-6
CDR3 protein: ASSVRANYGYT

J gene: TRBJ2-1
clone size: -
V gene: TRBV29-1
CDR3 protein: SVQKGALSYNEQF

J gene: TRBJ1-5
clone size: -
V gene: TRBV24-1
CDR3 protein: ATGSSNQPQH

J gene: TRBJ1-4
clone size: -
V gene: TRBV2
CDR3 protein: ASGDSSGGYEKLF

J gene: TRBJ1-1
clone size: -
V gene: TRBV9
CDR3 protein: ASTRHPQDMNTEAF

J gene: TRBJ1-6
clone size: -
V gene: TRBV14
CDR3 protein: ASRQDQQNSPLH

J gene: TRBJ2-5
clone size: -
V gene: TRBV29-1
CDR3 protein: SVPAGGSETQY

J gene: TRBJ1-6
clone size: once
V gene: TRBV27
CDR3 protein: ASRRQVDSPLH

J gene: TRBJ2-5
clone size: -
V gene: TRBV5-1
CDR3 protein: ASSLGLLDRGQETQY

J gene: TRBJ2-5
clone size: -
V gene: TRBV4-1
CDR3 protein: ASRPTGEETQY

J gene: TRBJ1-1
clone size: -
V gene: TRBV18
CDR3 protein: ASSPPTGRDTEAF

J gene: TRBJ1-3
clone size: -
V gene: TRBV12-5
CDR3 protein: ASGLGLLGSGNTIY

J gene: TRBJ1-6
clone size: -
V gene: TRBV25-1
CDR3 protein: ASISGTLNSPLH

J gene: TRBJ2-1
clone size: -
V gene: TRBV28
CDR3 protein: ASSLQGRGYNEQF

J gene: TRBJ2-5
clone size: -
V gene: TRBV3-1/TRBV3-2
CDR3 protein: ASSARTRRETQY

J gene: TRBJ1-2
clone size: once
V gene: TRBV9
CDR3 protein: ASSAAGGNYGYT

J gene: TRBJ1-6
clone size: -
V gene: TRBV5-4
CDR3 protein: ASSLVEEPLH

J gene: TRBJ2-2
clone size: -
V gene: TRBV5-6
CDR3 protein: ASNPTGPYTGELF

J gene: TRBJ1-5
clone size: few
V gene: TRBV4-1
CDR3 protein: ASSSGQINQPQH